Given below is one T cell receptor (beta chain) in context. These data belong to a study of blood T cell repertoires in COVID-19. The wider study: COVID-19 samples from acute and convalescent phases originated in the United States, Italy and Spain. PBMCs, B-cell-depleted T cells, or T cells were the source of the cDNA or gDNA that made up the material.

Authors' analysis steps: Reference gene primer amplification gave estimated nucleated cell counts. Sequencing was performed with immunoSEQ multiplex PCR; in TCRdb, only in-frame clones are kept and a portion is missing. The DNA gave D and trimming, while V, J and clone size come from that table. The sample has about 410,000 clones, about 91% seen once. V was pared by 0 bases and J by 7 bases, with 13 bases between. Looked up from germline, CDR1 is GTSNPN and CDR2 is SVGIG (reference sequence). The CDR3 runs to 14 residues. Enrollment of patients from Seattle took place during active infection, with longitudinal follow-up.

The rearrangement uses TRBV30 and TRBJ1-5; no clear D gene. The source is a middle-aged woman with COVID-19, enrolled during active disease. Material: peripheral blood. The CDR3 region is CAWSVLWARQPQHF. CDR3 bases: TGTGCCTGGAGTGTATTGTGGGCGCGACAGCCCCAGCATTTT.